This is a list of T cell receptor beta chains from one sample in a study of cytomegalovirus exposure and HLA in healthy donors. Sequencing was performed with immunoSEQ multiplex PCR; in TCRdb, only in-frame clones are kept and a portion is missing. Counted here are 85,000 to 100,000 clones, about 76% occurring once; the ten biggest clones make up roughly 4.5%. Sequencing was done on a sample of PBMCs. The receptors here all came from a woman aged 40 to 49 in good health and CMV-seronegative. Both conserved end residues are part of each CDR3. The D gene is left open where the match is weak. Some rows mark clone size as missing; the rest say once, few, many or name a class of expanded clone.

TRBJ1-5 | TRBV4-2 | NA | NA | CASSQDGTLQPQHF | TGTGCCAGCAGCCAAGACGGGACACTACAGCCCCAGCATTTT
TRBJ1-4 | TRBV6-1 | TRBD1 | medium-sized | CASRTGQANEKLFF | TGTGCCAGCAGGACGGGACAGGCTAATGAAAAACTGTTTTTT
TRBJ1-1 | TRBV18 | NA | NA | CASSVGQMNTEAFF | TGTGCCAGCTCAGTGGGGCAGATGAACACTGAAGCTTTCTTT
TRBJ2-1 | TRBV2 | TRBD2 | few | CASSATSGGAEQFF | TGTGCCAGCAGCGCTACTAGCGGGGGGGCTGAGCAGTTCTTC
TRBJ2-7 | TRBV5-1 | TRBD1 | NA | CASSARQGAGGEQYF | TGCGCCAGCAGCGCGAGACAGGGGGCGGGAGGCGAGCAGTACTTC
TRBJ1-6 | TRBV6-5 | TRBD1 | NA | CASSLGQGVSPLHF | TGTGCCAGCAGTTTGGGACAGGGAGTATCACCCCTCCACTTT
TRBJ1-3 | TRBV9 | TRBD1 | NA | CASSVEGTGFGNTIYF | TGTGCCAGCAGCGTAGAAGGGACAGGGTTCGGAAACACCATATATTTT
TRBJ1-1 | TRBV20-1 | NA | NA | CSARGEAFF | TGCAGTGCCCGGGGGGAAGCTTTCTTT
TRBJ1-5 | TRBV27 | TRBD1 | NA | CAIGTGRSQPQHF | TGTGCCATCGGGACAGGGCGGTCTCAGCCCCAGCATTTT
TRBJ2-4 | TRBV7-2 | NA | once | CASRLSSTAKNIQYF | TGTGCCTCCCGGTTGAGTAGCACGGCCAAAAACATTCAGTACTTC
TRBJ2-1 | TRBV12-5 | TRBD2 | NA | CASDPQAGGYNEQFF | TGTGCTAGTGACCCGCAGGCGGGGGGTTACAATGAGCAGTTCTTC
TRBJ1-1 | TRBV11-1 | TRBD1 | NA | CASSLAGTGVLEAFF | TGTGCCAGCAGCTTAGCCGGGACAGGAGTTCTTGAAGCTTTCTTT
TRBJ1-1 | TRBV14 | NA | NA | CASTLNGDTEAFF | TGTGCCAGCACCCTCAACGGGGACACTGAAGCTTTCTTT
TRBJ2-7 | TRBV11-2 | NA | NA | CVSARDIGSYEQYF | TGTGTCTCTGCACGGGATATAGGTTCCTACGAGCAGTACTTC
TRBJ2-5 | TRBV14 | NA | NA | CASSQDSSGRTQYF | TGTGCCAGCAGCCAAGATAGCAGTGGGAGGACCCAGTACTTC
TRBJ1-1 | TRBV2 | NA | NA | CASRVEVSGNTEAFF | TGTGCCAGCAGAGTGGAGGTTTCAGGGAACACTGAAGCTTTCTTT
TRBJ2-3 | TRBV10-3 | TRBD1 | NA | CAISESTGSDTQYF | TGTGCCATCAGTGAGTCGACAGGGTCAGATACGCAGTATTTT
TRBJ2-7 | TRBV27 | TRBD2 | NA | CASSQTSGGPYEQYF | TGTGCCAGCAGTCAGACTAGCGGGGGCCCCTACGAGCAGTACTTC
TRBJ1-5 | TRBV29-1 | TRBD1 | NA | CSSKQGTGPQHF | TGCAGCTCAAAACAGGGGACTGGGCCCCAGCATTTT
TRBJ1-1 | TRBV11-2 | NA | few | CASSLVRGSTEAFF | TGTGCCAGCAGCTTAGTTCGGGGGAGCACTGAAGCTTTCTTT
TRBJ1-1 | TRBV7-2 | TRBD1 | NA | CASSTRTGVTEAFF | TGTGCCAGCAGCACCCGGACAGGGGTGACTGAAGCTTTCTTT
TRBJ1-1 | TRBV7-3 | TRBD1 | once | CASSRRDSGPADTEAFF | TGTGCCAGCAGCCGAAGGGACAGCGGGCCGGCCGATACTGAAGCTTTCTTT
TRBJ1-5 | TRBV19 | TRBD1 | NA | CASSMWDRGNQPQHF | TGTGCCAGTAGTATGTGGGACAGGGGGAATCAGCCCCAGCATTTT
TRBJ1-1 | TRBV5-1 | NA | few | CASSPLPGGDTEAFF | TGCGCCAGCAGCCCGCTGCCTGGAGGGGACACTGAAGCTTTCTTT
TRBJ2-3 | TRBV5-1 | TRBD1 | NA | CASSLVDRGRKDTQYF | TGCGCCAGCAGCTTGGTCGACAGGGGGCGAAAAGATACGCAGTATTTT
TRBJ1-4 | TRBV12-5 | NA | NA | CASGREYRLFF | TGTGCTAGTGGTCGCGAATATCGACTGTTTTTT
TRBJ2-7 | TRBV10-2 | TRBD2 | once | CASKSSGASYEQYF | TGCGCCAGCAAATCTAGCGGGGCGTCCTACGAGCAGTACTTC
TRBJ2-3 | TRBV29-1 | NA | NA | CSVERETDTQYF | TGCAGCGTTGAGAGGGAAACAGATACGCAGTATTTT
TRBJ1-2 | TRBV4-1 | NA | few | CASSLETPWAHGYTF | TGCGCCAGCAGCCTAGAGACACCGTGGGCGCACGGCTACACCTTC
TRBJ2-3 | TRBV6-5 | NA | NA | CASRLVGTDTQYF | TGTGCCAGCAGACTAGTGGGCACAGATACGCAGTATTTT
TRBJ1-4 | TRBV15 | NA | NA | CATSSQTTKLEKLFF | TGTGCCACCAGCAGTCAGACGACAAAACTTGAAAAACTGTTTTTT
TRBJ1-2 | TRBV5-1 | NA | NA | CASRESVREADGYTF | TGCGCCAGCAGAGAGTCGGTCAGGGAGGCGGATGGCTACACCTTC
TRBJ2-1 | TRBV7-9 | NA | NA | CASSFVTRSEQFF | TGTGCCAGCAGCTTCGTCACTAGGTCTGAGCAGTTCTTC
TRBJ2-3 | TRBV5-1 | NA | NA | CASSSQGWTDTQYF | TGCGCCAGCAGCTCACAGGGTTGGACAGATACGCAGTATTTT
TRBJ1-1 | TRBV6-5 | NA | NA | CATTTPMNTEAFF | TGTGCCACGACAACTCCTATGAACACTGAAGCTTTCTTT
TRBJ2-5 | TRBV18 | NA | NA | CASSPQESSTQYF | TGTGCCAGCTCACCACAGGAGAGTTCGACCCAGTACTTC
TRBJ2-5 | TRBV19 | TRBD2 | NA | CASSALSSGGYQETQYF | TGTGCCAGTAGTGCCCTCTCTAGCGGGGGATACCAAGAGACCCAGTACTTC
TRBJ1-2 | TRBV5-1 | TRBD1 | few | CASSLATTGGGGYTF | TGCGCCAGCAGCTTGGCCACCACAGGGGGAGGTGGCTACACCTTC
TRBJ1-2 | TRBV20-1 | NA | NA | CSVGEDYGYTF | TGCAGTGTGGGCGAAGACTATGGCTACACCTTC
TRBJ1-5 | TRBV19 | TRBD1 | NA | CASSVQGSNQPQHF | TGTGCCAGTAGTGTACAGGGGAGCAATCAGCCCCAGCATTTT
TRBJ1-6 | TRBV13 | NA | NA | CASSSDRPYSPLHF | TGTGCCAGCAGCTCGGACAGACCCTATTCACCCCTCCACTTT
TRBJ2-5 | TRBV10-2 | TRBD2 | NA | CASSDLPGTSGGEETQYF | TGCGCCAGCAGTGACCTTCCCGGGACTAGCGGGGGGGAAGAGACCCAGTACTTC
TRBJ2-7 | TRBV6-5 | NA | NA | CASSLQGSGPYEQYF | TGTGCCAGCAGTTTACAGGGTTCAGGGCCCTACGAGCAGTACTTC
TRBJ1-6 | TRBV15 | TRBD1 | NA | CATSRFDPGQRNSPLHF | TGTGCCACCAGCAGATTTGATCCGGGACAGAGGAATTCACCCCTCCACTTT
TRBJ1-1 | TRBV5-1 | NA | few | CASSLASLSNTEAFF | TGCGCCAGCAGCTTGGCGAGTTTAAGCAACACTGAAGCTTTCTTT